This T cell receptor (beta chain) came from a study of blood T cell repertoires in COVID-19. Study-wide background: Spain, Italy and the United States supplied samples that represented acute and convalescent COVID-19. T cells, B-cell-depleted T cells, or PBMCs provided the cDNA or gDNA that served as material.

CDR1 KGHSH and CDR2 LQKENI come from the germline V gene. There are 15 residues in the CDR3. The ends lost 2 bases at V and 8 bases at J; junction bases unmatched: 6. Clones were sequenced by immunoSEQ multiplex PCR, and TCRdb holds only the in-frame ones, with some missing. Among some 100,000 clones listed, around nine tenths were seen once. The specimen was peripheral blood. This TCR was recovered from a woman over 75 with active COVID-19. This sequence joins TRBV18 and TRBJ2-1, with 10 positions matching TRBD2. CDR3 DNA sequence: TGTGCCAGCTCACCAGGGGCTAGCGGGAGAGATGAGCAGTTCTTC. Residues: CASSPGASGRDEQFF.